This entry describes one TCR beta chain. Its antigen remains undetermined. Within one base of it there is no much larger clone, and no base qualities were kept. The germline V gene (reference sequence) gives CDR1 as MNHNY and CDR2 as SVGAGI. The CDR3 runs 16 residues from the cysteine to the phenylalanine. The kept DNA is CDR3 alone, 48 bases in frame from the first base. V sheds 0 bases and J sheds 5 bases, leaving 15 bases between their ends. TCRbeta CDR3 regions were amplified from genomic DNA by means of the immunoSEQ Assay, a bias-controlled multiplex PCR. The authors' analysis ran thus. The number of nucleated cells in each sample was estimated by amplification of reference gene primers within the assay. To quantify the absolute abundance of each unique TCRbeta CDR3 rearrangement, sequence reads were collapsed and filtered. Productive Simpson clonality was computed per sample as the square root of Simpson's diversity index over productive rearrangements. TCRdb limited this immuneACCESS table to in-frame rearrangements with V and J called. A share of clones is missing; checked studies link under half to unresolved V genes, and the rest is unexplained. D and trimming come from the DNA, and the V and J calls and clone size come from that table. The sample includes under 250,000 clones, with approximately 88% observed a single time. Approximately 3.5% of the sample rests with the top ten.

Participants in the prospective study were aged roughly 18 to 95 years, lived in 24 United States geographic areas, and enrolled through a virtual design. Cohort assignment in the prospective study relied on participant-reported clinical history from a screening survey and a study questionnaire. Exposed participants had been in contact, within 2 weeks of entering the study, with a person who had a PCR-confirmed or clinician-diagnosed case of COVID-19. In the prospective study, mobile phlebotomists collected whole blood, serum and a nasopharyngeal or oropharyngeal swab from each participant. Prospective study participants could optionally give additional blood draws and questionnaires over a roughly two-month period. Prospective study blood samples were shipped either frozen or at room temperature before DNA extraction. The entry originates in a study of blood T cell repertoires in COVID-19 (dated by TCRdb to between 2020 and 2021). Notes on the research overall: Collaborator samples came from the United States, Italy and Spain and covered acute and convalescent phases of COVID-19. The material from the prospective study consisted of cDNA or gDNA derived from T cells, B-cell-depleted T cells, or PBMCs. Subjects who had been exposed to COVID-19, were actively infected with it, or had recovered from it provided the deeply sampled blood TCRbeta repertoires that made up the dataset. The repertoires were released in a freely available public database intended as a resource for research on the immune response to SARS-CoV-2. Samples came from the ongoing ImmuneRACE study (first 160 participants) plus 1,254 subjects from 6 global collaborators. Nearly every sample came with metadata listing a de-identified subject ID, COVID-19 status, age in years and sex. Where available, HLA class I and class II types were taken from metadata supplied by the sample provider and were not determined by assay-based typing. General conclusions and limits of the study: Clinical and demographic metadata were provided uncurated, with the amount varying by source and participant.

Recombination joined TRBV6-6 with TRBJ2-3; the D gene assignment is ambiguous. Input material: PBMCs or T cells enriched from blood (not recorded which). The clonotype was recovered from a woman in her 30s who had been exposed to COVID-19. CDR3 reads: CASSYSELLGGDTQYF. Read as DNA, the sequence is TGTGCCAGCAGTTACTCTGAACTTCTCGGCGGAGATACGCAGTATTTT.